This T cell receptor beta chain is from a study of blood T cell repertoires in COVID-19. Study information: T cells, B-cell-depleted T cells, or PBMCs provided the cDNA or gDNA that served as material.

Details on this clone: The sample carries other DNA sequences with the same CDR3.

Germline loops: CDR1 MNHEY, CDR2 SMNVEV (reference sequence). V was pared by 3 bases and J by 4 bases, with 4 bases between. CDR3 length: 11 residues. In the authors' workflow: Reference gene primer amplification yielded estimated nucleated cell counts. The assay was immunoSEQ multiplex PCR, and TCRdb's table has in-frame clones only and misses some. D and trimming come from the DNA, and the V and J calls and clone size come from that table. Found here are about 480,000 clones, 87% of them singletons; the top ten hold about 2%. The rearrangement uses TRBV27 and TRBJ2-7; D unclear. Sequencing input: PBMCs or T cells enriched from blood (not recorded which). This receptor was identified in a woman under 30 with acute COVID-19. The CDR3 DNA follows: TGTGCCAGCAGTTTCGGGTACGAGCAGTACTTC. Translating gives CASSFGYEQYF.